The text below deals with one T cell receptor (beta chain). A junction boundary mismatches the germline segment, possibly from a read error. This sample is part of a study of early T cells in non-severe SARS-CoV-2 infection. On the study more broadly: Sequencing of unsorted whole blood was done on bulk RNA, leaving chains unpaired.

MiXCR, run by TCRdb on the 5' RACE reads, gives a single entry per CDR3 protein. The repertoire holds fewer than 75,000 distinct CDR3 sequences, with roughly 18% as singletons. Per the germline V gene, CDR1 is SGHDN and CDR2 is FVKESK. The CDR3 covers 14 residues. The chain has TRBV14 and TRBJ1-1; D unclear. This TCR was recovered from an adult who was a healthcare worker with PCR-confirmed SARS-CoV-2 infection or an uninfected control (not recorded which). The sequencing here drew on whole blood, taken at baseline. CDR3 DNA sequence: TGTGCCAGCAGCCCGCAAGTTAAGGAATCTGAGGCTTTCTTT. This sequence encodes CASSPQVKESEAFF.